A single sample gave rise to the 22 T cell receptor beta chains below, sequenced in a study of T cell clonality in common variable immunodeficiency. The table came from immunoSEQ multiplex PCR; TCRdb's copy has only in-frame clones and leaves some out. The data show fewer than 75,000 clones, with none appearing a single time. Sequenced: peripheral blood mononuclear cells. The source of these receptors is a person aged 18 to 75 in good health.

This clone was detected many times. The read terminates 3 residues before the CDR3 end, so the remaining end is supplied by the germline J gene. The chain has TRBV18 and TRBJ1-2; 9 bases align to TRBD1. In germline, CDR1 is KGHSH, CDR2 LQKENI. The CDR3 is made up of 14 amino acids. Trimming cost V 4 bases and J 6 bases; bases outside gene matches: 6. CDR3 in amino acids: CASSQWDRDDGYTF. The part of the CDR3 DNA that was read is TGTGCCAGCTCACAATGGGACAGGGACGATGGC.

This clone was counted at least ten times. CDR3 sequence: CASSGGGSAGELFF. Incomplete CDR3 DNA: TGTGCCAGCAGCGGAGGGGGCTCGGCCGGGGAG. The genes are TRBV7-3 and TRBJ2-2; D perhaps matches TRBD1 (7 bases). The read finishes 3 residues shy of the CDR3 end, and the germline J gene is used to complete it. Trimming removed 5 bases from V and 6 bases from J, with 13 bases in between. The germline V gene encodes CDR1 SGHTA and CDR2 FQGTGA. The CDR3 runs to 14 residues.

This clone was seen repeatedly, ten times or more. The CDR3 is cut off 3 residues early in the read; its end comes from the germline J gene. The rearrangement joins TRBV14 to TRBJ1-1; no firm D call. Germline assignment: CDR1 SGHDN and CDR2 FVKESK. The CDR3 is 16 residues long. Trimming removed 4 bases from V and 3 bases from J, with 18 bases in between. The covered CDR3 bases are TGTGCCAGCAGCCCCTTTTTTCCGCAACGGGACACTGAA. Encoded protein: CASSPFFPQRDTE. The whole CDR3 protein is CASSPFFPQRDTEAFF.

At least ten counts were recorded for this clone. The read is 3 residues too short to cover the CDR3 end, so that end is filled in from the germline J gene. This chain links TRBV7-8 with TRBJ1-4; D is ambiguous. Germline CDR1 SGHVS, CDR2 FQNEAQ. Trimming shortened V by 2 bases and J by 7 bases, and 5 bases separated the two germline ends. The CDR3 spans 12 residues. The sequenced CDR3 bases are TGTGCCAGCAGCTTACACAGTGAAAAA. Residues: CASSLHSEK. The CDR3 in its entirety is CASSLHSEKLFF.

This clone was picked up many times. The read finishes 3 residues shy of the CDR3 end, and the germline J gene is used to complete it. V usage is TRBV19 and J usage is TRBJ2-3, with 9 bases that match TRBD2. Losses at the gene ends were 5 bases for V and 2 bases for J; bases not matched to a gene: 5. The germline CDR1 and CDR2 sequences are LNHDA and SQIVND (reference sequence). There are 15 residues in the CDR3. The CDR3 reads CASSGASGTTDTQYF. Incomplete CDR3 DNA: TGTGCCAGTAGTGGGGCTAGCGGGACCACAGATACG.

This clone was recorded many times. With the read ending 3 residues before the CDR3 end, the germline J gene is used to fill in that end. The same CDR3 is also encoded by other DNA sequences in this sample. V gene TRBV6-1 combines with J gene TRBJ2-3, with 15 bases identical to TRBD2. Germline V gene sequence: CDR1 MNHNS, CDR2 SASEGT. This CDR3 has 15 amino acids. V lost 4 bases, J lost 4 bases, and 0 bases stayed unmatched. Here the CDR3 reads CASSGTSGGADTQYF. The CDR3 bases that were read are TGTGCCAGCAGTGGGACTAGCGGGGGGGCAGATACG.

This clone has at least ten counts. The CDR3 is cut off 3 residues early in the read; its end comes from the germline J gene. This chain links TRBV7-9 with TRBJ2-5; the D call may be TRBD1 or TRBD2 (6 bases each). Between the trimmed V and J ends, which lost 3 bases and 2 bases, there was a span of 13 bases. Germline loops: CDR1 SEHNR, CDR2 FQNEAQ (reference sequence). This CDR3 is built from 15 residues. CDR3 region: CASSFRGGQQETQYF. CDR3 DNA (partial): TGTGCCAGCAGCTTTCGGGGAGGACAGCAAGAGACC.

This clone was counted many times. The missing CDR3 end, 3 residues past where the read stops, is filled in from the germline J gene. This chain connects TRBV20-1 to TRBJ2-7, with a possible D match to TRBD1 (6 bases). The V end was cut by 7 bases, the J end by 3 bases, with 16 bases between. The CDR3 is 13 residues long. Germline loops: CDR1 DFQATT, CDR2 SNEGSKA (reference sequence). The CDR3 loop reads CSVSGGRGYEQYF. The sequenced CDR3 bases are TGCAGTGTATCGGGCGGCAGGGGCTACGAG.

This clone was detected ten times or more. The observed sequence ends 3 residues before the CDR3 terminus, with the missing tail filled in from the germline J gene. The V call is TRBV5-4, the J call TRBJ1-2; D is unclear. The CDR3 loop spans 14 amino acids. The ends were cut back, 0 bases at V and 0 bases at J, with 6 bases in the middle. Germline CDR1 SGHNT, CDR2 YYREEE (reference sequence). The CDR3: CASSLGGSNYGYTF. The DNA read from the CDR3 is TGTGCCAGCAGCTTGGGCGGCTCTAACTATGGC.

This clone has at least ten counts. CDR3 DNA (partial): TGTGCCAGCTCCCCGGGACTCGGTAGGGTGGGCTCCTACAATGAG. Amino acids: CASSPGLGRVGSYNE. In full, the CDR3 reads CASSPGLGRVGSYNEQFF. The genes are TRBV18 and TRBJ2-1; possibly TRBD2 for D (6 bases). The DNA ends 3 residues before the CDR3 does, and the rest of the CDR3 is filled in from the germline J gene. In germline, CDR1 is KGHSH, CDR2 LQKENI. This CDR3 is 18 amino acids long. With 6 bases removed from V and 0 bases from J, the gap between germline ends came to 21 bases. Together with reference TRBV18 and TRBJ2-1, the CDR3 gives the full variable domain: NAGVMQNPRHLVRRRGQEARLRCSPMKGHSHVYWYRQLPEEGLKFMVYLQKENIIDESGMPKERFSAEFPKEGPSILRIQQVVRGDSAAYFCASSPGLGRVGSYNEQFFGPGTRLTVL.

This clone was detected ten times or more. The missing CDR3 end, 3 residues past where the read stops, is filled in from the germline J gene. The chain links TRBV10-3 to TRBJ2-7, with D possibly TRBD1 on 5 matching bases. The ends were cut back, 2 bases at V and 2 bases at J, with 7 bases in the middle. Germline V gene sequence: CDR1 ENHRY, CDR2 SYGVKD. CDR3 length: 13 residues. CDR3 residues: CAISEGATYEQYF. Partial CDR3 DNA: TGTGCCATCAGTGAGGGGGCTACCTACGAG.

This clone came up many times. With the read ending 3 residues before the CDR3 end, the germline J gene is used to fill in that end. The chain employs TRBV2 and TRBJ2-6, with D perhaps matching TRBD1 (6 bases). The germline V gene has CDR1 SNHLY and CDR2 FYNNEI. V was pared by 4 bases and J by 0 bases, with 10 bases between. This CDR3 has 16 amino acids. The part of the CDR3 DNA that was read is TGTGCCAGCAGTGTCCACAGGGACTCTGGGGCCAACGTC. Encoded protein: CASSVHRDSGANV. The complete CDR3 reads CASSVHRDSGANVLTF.

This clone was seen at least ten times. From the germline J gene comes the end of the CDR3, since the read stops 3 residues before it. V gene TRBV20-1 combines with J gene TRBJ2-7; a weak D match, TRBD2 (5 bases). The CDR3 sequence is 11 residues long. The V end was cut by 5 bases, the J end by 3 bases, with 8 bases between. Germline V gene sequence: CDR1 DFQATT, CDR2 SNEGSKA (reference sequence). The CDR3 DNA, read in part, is TGCAGTGCTCCCCGGGGCTACGAG. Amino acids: CSAPRGYE. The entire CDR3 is CSAPRGYEQYF.

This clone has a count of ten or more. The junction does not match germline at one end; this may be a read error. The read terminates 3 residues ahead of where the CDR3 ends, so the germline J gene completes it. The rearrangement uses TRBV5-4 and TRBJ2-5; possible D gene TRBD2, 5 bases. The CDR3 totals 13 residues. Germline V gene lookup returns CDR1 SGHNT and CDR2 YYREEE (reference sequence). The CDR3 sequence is CAGSFRGEETQYF. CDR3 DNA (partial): TGTGCCGGCAGCTTTCGGGGTGAAGAGACC. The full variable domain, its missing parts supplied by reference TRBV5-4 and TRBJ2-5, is ETGVTQSPTHLIKTRGQQVTLRCSSQSGHNTVSWYQQALGQGPQFIFQYYREEENGRGNFPPRFSGLQFPNYSSELNVNALELDDSALYLCAGSFRGEETQYFGPGTRLLVL.

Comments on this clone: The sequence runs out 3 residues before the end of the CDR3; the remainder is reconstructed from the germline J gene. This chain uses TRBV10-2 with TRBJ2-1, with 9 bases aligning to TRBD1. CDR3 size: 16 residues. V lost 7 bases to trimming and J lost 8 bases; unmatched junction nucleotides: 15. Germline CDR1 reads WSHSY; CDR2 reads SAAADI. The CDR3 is CASMGSRDRAFDEQFF. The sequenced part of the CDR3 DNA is TGCGCCAGCATGGGAAGTAGGGACAGGGCTTTCGATGAG.

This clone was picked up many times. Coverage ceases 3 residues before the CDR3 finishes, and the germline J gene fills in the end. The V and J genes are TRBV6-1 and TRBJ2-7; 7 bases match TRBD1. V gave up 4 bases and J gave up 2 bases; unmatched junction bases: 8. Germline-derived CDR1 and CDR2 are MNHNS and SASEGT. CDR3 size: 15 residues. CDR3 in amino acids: CASSGQQGLTYEQYF. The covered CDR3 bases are TGTGCCAGCAGTGGACAACAGGGGCTGACCTACGAG.

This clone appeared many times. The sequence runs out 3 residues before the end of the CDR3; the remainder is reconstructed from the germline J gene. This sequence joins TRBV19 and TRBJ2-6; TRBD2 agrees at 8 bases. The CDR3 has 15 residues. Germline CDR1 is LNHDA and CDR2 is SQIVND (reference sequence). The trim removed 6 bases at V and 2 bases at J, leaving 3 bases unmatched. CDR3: CASRNGGAGANVLTF. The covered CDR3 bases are TGTGCCAGTAGGAACGGGGGGGCTGGGGCCAACGTC.

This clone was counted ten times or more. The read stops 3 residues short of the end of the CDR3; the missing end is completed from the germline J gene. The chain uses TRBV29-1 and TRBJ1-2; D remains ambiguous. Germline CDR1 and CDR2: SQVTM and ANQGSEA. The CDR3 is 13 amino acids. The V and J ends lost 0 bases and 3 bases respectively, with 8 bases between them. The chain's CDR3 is CSVEEAQYYGYTF. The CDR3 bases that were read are TGCAGCGTTGAAGAGGCACAGTACTATGGC.

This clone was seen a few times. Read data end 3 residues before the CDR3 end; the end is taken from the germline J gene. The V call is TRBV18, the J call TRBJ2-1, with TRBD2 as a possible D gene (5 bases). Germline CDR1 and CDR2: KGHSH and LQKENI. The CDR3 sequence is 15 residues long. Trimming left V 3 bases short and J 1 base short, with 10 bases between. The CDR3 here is CASSPRRNSYNEQFF. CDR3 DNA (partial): TGTGCCAGCTCACCGCGGAGGAATTCCTACAATGAG.

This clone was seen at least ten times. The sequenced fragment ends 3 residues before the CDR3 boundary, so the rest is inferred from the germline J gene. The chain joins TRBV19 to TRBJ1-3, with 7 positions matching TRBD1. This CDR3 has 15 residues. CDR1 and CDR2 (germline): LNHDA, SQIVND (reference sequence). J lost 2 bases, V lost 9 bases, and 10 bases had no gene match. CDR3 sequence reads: CASQTGTATGNTIYF. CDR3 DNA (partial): TGTGCCAGCCAGACCGGGACAGCCACTGGAAACACC.

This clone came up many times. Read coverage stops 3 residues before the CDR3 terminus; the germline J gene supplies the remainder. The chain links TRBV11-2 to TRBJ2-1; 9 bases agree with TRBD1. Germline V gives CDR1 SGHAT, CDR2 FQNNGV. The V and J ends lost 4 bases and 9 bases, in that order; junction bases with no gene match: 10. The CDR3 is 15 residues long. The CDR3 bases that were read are TGTGCCAGCAGCTCGGACAGGGGCTGGCTAGGTGAG. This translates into CASSSDRGWLGE. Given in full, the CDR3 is CASSSDRGWLGEQFF. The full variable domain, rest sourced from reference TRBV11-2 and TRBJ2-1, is EAGVAQSPRYKIIEKRQSVAFWCNPISGHATLYWYQQILGQGPKLLIQFQNNGVVDDSQLPKDRFSAERLKGVDSTLKIQPAKLEDSAVYLCASSSDRGWLGEQFFGPGTRLTVL.

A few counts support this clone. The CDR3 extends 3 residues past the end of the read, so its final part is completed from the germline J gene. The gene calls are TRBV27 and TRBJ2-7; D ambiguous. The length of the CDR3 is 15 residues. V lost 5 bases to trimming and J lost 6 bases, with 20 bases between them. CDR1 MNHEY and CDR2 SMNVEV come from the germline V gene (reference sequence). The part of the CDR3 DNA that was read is TGTGCCAGCAGTGGGCTTTTAGATTTCCACCTCGAG. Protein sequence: CASSGLLDFHLE. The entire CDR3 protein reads CASSGLLDFHLEQYF.